This entry features one T cell receptor (beta chain) sequence. The entry originates in a study of blood T cell repertoires in COVID-19. CDR3 length equals 13 residues. Per the germline V gene, CDR1 is SGHAT and CDR2 is FQNNGV. The V end was cut by 4 bases, the J end by 9 bases, with 13 bases between. Produced via immunoSEQ multiplex PCR; TCRdb's table is partial and in-frame only. The sample holds around 190,000 clones, about 88% seen once. The chain couples TRBV11-2 to TRBJ1-3; D is unclear. Sequencing was carried out using peripheral blood. This clonotype was sampled from a man aged 50-60 years with COVID-19, enrolled during active disease. CDR3 sequence (DNA): TGTGCCAGCAGCTCAAGGAGGTCTGGCACCATATATTTT. Amino acids: CASSSRRSGTIYF.